Below, 6 T cell receptor beta chains from the same sample are listed, as sequenced in a study of blood T cell repertoires in COVID-19. The assay was immunoSEQ multiplex PCR, and TCRdb's table has in-frame clones only and misses some. The sample holds approximately 500,000 clones, 88% seen once. The sample comprised PBMCs or T cells enriched from blood (not recorded which). The source of these receptors is a woman aged 40 to 50 who had recovered from COVID-19.

Of note for this clone: In the same sample, other DNA sequences code for this CDR3. The V and J genes are TRBV7-9 and TRBJ2-3, with 10 bases matching TRBD1. The CDR3 consists of 14 residues. The ends lost 3 bases at V and 6 bases at J; junction bases unmatched: 3. Germline CDR1 SEHNR, CDR2 FQNEAQ (reference sequence). The CDR3 loop is CASSLGQGYDTQYF. CDR3 bases: TGTGCCAGCAGCTTGGGACAGGGGTACGATACGCAGTATTTT.

This clone was observed a handful of times. V and J are TRBV4-1 and TRBJ1-6, with TRBD1 identical over 8 bases. V was clipped by 1 base and J by 9 bases; unmatched bases: 5. This CDR3 comprises 15 residues. CDR1 and CDR2 (germline): MGHRA, YSYEKL. CDR3 sequence reads: CASSQGQGRPSPLHF. For the CDR3, the DNA is TGCGCCAGCAGCCAAGGACAGGGGCGACCTTCACCCCTCCACTTT.

Written as DNA, the CDR3 is TGTGCCAGCAGCCCCGTAGCGGGAGGGAATGAGCAGTTCTTC. Translation: CASSPVAGGNEQFF. The genes are TRBV13 and TRBJ2-1, with 11 bases identical to TRBD2. The CDR3 extends over 14 amino acids. V trimming: 5 bases; J trimming: 7 bases; junction bases outside the gene matches: 4. CDR1 and CDR2 from the germline V gene are PRHDT and FYEKMQ (reference sequence).

V is TRBV29-1 and J is TRBJ1-1; 10 bases agree with TRBD1. The CDR3 covers 12 residues. J was trimmed by 4 bases and V by 4 bases; bases with no gene match: 0. Germline assignment: CDR1 SQVTM and CDR2 ANQGSEA. CDR3 bases: TGCAGCGTTGGACAGGGGGCCACTGAAGCTTTCTTT. Translating gives CSVGQGATEAFF.

The chain recombines TRBV7-8 with TRBJ1-1; 11 positions match TRBD1. The V and J ends lost 3 bases and 10 bases, in that order; junction bases with no gene match: 4. The CDR3 is 13 amino acids. CDR1 and CDR2 (germline): SGHVS, FQNEAQ. CDR3 amino acids: CASSLGQGVAAFF. The CDR3 region has the DNA TGTGCCAGCAGCTTGGGACAGGGGGTAGCAGCTTTCTTT.

The chain uses TRBV11-2 and TRBJ1-3, with D perhaps matching TRBD1 (5 bases). CDR3 size: 15 residues. Per germline, CDR1 SGHAT and CDR2 FQNNGV. Trimming cost V 5 bases and J 3 bases, with 14 bases left between them. The chain's CDR3 is CASSLTGVGGNTIYF. The CDR3 DNA sequence: TGTGCCAGCAGCCTAACGGGGGTTGGTGGAAACACCATATATTTT.